This T cell receptor (beta chain) was sequenced in a study of blood T cell repertoires in COVID-19 (dated by TCRdb to the early 2020s). For the study in its entirety: For ImmuneRACE Cohort 3, a participant was defined as recovered based on two consecutive negative NP/OP PCR tests, clearance by a healthcare professional, or resolution of symptoms. The repertoires were released in a freely available public database meant as a resource for research on the immune response to SARS-CoV-2. Nearly every sample came with metadata listing a de-identified subject ID, COVID-19 status, age in years and sex. Samples were obtained from the ongoing ImmuneRACE study (first 160 participants) and from 1,254 subjects provided by 6 global collaborators. Collaborator samples came from the United States, Italy and Spain and covered acute and convalescent phases of COVID-19. The dataset comprised deeply sampled blood TCRbeta repertoires from subjects exposed to, actively infected with, or recovered from COVID-19. Where available, HLA class I and class II types were obtained from metadata supplied by the sample provider rather than from assay-based typing. The material from the prospective study consisted of cDNA or gDNA derived from T cells, B-cell-depleted T cells, or PBMCs.

TCRbeta CDR3 regions were amplified from genomic DNA using the immunoSEQ Assay, a bias-controlled multiplex PCR. Per the original workflow: Nucleated cell counts per sample were estimated from amplification of reference gene primers within the assay. To quantify the absolute abundance of each unique TCRbeta CDR3 rearrangement, sequence reads were collapsed and filtered. For each sample, productive Simpson clonality was calculated as the square root of Simpson's diversity index across productive rearrangements. The clones in this table, taken by TCRdb from immuneACCESS, are in-frame only. Not every clone is retained; where verified, under half of the shortfall comes from an unresolved V gene, and the cause of the rest is unknown. That table supplies the V and J calls and clone size; D and trimming were determined from the DNA. The sample table lists 300,000 to 450,000 clones, 70% to 90% of them with a count of one. In total, the top ten clones hold around 1.9% of the sample.

This clone has a handful of counts. The specificity of this receptor is unknown. No base quality information exists; no much larger clone differs at one position. V is shortened by 0 bases, J by 4 bases, and the region joining them spans 15 bases. The CDR3, cysteine through phenylalanine, is 16 amino acids long. Only the CDR3 portion is preserved as DNA: 48 bases, with reading frame beginning at the first base. Reading the germline V gene gives CDR1 SGHAT and CDR2 FQNNGV. The full study reports these points: Clinical and demographic metadata were provided uncurated, with the amount varying by source and participant.

In the prospective study, participants were 18 to 89 years old, resided in about two dozen geographic areas of the United States, and were enrolled through a virtual design. To assign participants to cohorts, the prospective study relied on clinical history that participants themselves reported in a screening survey and a study questionnaire. Mobile phlebotomists in the prospective study collected whole blood, serum and a nasopharyngeal or oropharyngeal swab from every participant. Over a 2-month period, participants in the prospective study had the option of providing additional blood draws and questionnaires. Blood samples from the prospective study were shipped frozen or at room temperature prior to DNA extraction.

This clonotype originated in a man aged 40-49 years in a cohort exposed to, infected with or recovered from COVID-19 (not recorded which). The V gene is TRBV11-2 and the J gene is TRBJ1-1, with TRBD1 as a weak D call on 5 bases. The sequencing sample was made of PBMCs or T cells enriched from blood (not recorded which). For the CDR3, the sequence is CASSLEGGYGTTEAFF. Read as DNA, the sequence is TGTGCCAGCAGCTTAGAGGGGGGGTACGGTACCACTGAAGCTTTCTTT.